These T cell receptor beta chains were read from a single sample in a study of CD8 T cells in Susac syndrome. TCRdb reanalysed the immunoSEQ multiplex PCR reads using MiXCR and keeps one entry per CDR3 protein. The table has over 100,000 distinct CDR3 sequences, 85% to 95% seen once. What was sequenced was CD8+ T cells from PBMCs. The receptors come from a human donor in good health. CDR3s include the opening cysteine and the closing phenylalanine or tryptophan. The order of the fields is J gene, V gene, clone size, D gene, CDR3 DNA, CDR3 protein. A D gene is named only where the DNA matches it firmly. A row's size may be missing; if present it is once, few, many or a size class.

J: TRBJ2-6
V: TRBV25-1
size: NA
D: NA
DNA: TGTGCCAGCAGTGGATCCCCGGGACACATGAGCTCTGGGGCCAACGTCCTGACTTTC
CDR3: CASSGSPGHMSSGANVLTF

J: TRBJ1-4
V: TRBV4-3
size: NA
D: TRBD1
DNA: TGCGCCAGCAGCCTTGGACAGGGGGCGGGTACTAATGAAAAACTGTTTTTT
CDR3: CASSLGQGAGTNEKLFF

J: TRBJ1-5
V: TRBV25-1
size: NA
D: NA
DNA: TGTGCCAGCTCCACCGAGTATCAGCCCCAGCATTTT
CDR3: CASSTEYQPQHF

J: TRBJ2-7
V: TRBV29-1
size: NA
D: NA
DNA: TGCAGCGTTAGTCAGGCCACTGACTACGAGCAGTACTTC
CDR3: CSVSQATDYEQYF

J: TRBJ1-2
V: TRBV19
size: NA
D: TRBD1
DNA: TGTGCCAGTAGTGCAACAGGGGGCGGCTACACCTTC
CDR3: CASSATGGGYTF

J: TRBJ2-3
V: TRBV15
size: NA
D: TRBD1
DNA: TGTGCCACCAGCAGAGATCATCCAGGGGGTGTGGGTGCAGATACGCAGTATTTT
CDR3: CATSRDHPGGVGADTQYF

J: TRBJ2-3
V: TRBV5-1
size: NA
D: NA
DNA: TGCGCCAGCAGCTTGGAGGGGCGTACAGATACGCAGTATTTT
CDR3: CASSLEGRTDTQYF

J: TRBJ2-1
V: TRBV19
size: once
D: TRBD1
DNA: TGTGCCAGTAGTATCGGACAGGGGGCCAATGAGCAGTTCTTC
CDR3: CASSIGQGANEQFF

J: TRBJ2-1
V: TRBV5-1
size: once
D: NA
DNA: TGCGCCAGCAGCTTGACTAGCCCCAATGAGCAGTTCTTC
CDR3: CASSLTSPNEQFF

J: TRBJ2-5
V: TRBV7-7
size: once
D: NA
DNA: TGTGCTAGCAGCTTTGCTGAGGGGGCCCAGTACTTC
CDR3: CASSFAEGAQYF

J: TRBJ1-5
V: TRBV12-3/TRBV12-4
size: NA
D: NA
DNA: TGTGCCAGCAGTCCCAGGACGTTCCAGCCCCAGCATTTT
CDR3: CASSPRTFQPQHF

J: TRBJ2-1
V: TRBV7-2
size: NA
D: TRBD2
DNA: TGTGCCAGCAGCTTATGGCTCGGGAGGGCCAATGAGCAGTTCTTC
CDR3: CASSLWLGRANEQFF

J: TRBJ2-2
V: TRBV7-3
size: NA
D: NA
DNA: TGTGCCAGCAGCTTGACCGGGACACCACCCGGGGAGCTGTTTTTT
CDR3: CASSLTGTPPGELFF